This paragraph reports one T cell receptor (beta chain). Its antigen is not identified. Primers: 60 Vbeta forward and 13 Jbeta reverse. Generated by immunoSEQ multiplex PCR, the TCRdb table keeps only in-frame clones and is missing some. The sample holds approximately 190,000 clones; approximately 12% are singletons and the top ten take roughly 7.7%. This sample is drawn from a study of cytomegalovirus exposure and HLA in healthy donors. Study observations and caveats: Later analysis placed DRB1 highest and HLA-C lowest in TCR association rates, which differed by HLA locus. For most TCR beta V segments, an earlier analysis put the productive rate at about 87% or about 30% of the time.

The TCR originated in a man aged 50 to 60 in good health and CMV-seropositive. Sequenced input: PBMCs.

This chain's CDR3 is CASSTRGRGSGEDTQYF. The CDR3 coding sequence is TGTGCCAGTAGTACCCGCGGTAGGGGGAGCGGGGAGGATACGCAGTATTTT. The chain carries TRBV19 and TRBJ2-3; TRBD2 is a possible D gene (7 bases). Trimming left V 4 bases short and J 6 bases short, with 23 bases between. Per germline, CDR1 LNHDA and CDR2 SQIVND (reference sequence). The CDR3 contains 17 residues.